This TCR beta chain comes out of a study of shared clonotypes between healthy human individuals. Produced via immunoSEQ multiplex PCR; TCRdb's table is partial and in-frame only. This table holds about 490,000 clones, about 79% found once. CDR3 length equals 14 residues. The germline gives CDR1 SNHLY, CDR2 FYNNEI. V lost 6 bases to trimming and J lost 3 bases; unmatched junction nucleotides: 7. Source material: PBMCs. This chain links TRBV2 with TRBJ2-7, with 8 bases aligning to TRBD1. The sequence came from a woman between 35 and 50 years old in good health. Some clones in this sample may be carry-over from other donors' samples. The CDR3 DNA follows: TGTGCCAGCAGCAGACAGGGGAACAACTACGAGCAGTACTTC. This sequence encodes CASSRQGNNYEQYF.